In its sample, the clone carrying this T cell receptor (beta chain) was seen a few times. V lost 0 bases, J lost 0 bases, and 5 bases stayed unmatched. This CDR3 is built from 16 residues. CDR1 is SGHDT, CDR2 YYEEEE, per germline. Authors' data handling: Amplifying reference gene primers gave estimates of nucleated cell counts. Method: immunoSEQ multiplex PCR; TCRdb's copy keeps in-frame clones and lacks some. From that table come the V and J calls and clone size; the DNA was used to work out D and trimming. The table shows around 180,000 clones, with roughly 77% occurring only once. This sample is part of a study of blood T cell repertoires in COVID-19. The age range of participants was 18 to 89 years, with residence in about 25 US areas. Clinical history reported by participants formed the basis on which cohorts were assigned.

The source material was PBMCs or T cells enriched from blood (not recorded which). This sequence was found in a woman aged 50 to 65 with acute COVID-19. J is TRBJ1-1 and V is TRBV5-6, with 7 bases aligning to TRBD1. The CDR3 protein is CASSLDAGGLNTEAFF. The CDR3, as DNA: TGTGCCAGCAGCTTGGACGCAGGGGGATTGAACACTGAAGCTTTCTTT.